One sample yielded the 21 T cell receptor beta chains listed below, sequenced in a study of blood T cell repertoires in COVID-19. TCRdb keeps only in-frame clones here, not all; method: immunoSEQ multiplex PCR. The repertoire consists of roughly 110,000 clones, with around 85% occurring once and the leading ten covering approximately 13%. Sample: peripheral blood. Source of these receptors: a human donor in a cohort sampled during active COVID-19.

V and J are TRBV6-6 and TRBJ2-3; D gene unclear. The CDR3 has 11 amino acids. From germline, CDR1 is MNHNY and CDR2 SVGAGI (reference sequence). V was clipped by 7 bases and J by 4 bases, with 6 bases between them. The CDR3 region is CASTPSDTQYF. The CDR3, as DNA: TGTGCCAGCACCCCCTCAGATACGCAGTATTTT.

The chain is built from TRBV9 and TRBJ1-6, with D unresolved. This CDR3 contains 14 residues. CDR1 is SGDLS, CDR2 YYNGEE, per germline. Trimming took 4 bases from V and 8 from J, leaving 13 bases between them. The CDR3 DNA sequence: TGTGCCAGCAGCCCCCGCGTTTTTGATTCACCCCTCCACTTT. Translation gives CASSPRVFDSPLHF.

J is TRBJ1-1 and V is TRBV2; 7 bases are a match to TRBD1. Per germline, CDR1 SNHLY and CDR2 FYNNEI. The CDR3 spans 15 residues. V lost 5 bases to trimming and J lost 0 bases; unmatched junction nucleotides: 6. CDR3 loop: CASSTPGTVNTEAFF. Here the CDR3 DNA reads TGTGCCAGCAGTACCCCCGGGACAGTGAACACTGAAGCTTTCTTT.

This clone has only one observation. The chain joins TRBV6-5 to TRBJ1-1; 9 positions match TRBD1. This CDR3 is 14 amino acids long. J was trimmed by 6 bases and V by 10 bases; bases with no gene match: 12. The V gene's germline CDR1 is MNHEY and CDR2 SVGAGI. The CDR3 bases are TGTGCCACCCGAATTGATACAGGGGGCTCTGAAGCTTTCTTT. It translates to CATRIDTGGSEAFF.

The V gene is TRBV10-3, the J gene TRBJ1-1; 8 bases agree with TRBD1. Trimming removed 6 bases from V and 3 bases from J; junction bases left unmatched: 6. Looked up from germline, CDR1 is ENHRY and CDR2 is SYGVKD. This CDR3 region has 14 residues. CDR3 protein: CAIRDGQGYTEAFF. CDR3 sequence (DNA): TGTGCCATCAGAGACGGACAGGGCTACACTGAAGCTTTCTTT.

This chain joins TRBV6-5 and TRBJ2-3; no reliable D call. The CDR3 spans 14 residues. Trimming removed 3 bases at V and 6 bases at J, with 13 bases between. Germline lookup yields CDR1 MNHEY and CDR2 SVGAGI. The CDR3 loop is CASSYTGQADTQYF. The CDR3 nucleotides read TGTGCCAGCAGTTATACTGGGCAGGCTGATACGCAGTATTTT.

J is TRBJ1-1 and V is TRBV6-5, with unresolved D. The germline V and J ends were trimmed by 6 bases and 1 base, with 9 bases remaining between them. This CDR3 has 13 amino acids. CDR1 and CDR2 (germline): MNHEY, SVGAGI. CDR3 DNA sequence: TGTGCCAGCAGCTTCGAGGGGAACACTGAAGCTTTCTTT. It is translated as CASSFEGNTEAFF.

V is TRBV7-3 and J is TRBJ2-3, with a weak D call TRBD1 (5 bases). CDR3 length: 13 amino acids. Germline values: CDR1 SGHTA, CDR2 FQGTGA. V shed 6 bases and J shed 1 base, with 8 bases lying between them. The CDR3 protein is CASRWGGTDTQYF. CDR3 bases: TGTGCCAGCAGGTGGGGCGGCACAGATACGCAGTATTTT.

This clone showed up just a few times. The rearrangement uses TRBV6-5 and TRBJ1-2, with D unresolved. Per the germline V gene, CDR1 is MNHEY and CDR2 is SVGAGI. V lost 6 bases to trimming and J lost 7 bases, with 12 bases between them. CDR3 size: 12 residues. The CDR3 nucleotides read TGTGCCAGCAGCCCCGGCCAGGCTGGCTACACCTTC. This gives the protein CASSPGQAGYTF.

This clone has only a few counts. The CDR3 DNA reads TGTGCCACCAGCAGACCGGGGTACTCTGGAAAACTGTTTTTT. This translates into CATSRPGYSGKLFF. This rearrangement joins TRBV15 to TRBJ1-4; no clear D. V lost 2 bases to trimming and J lost 10 bases, with 14 bases between them. The CDR3 loop spans 14 amino acids. The V gene's germline CDR1 is LNHNV and CDR2 YYDKDF (reference sequence).

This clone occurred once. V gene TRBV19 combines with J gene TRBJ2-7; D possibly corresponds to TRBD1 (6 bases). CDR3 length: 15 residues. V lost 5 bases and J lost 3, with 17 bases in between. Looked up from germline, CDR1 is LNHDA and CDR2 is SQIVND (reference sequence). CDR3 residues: CASSAQGLKGYEQYF. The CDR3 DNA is TGTGCCAGTAGTGCACAGGGTTTAAAGGGCTACGAGCAGTACTTC.

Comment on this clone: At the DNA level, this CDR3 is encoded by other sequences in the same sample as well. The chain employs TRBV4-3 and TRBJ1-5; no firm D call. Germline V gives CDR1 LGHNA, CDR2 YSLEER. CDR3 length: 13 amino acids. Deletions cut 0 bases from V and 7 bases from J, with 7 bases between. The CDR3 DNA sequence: TGCGCCAGCAGCCAAGACTTAGTCCAGCCCCAGCATTTT. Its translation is CASSQDLVQPQHF.

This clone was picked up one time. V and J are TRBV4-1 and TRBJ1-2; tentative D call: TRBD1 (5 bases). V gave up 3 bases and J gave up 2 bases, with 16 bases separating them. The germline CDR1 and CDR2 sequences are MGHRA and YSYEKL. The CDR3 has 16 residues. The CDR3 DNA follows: TGCGCCAGCAGCCACCCAGGGAGGACGGCAAACTATGGCTACACCTTC. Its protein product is CASSHPGRTANYGYTF.

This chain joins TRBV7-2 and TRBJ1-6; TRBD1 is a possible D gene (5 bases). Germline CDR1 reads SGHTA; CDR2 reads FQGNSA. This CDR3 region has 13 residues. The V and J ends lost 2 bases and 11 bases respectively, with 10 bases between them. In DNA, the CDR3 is TGTGCCAGCAGCTTAATGGACATCCCACCCCTCCACTTT. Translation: CASSLMDIPPLHF.

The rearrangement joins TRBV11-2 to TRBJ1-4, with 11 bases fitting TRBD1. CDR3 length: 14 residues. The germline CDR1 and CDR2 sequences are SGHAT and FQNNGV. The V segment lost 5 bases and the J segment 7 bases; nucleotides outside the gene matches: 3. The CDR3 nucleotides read TGTGCCAGCAGCCACGGACAGGGGGCTGAAAAACTGTTTTTT. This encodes CASSHGQGAEKLFF.

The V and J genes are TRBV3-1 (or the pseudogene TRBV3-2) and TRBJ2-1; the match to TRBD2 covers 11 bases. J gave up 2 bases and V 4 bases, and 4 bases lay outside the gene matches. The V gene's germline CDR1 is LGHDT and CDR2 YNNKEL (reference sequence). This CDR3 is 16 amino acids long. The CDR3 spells CASSPPGLAAYNEQFF. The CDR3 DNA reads TGTGCCAGCAGCCCCCCGGGACTAGCGGCCTACAATGAGCAGTTCTTC.

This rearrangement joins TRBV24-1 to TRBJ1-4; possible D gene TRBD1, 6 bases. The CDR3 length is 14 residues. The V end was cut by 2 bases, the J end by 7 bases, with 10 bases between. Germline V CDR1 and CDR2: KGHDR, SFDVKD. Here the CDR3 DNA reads TGTGCCACCAGTGATTACAGGGAGGGTGAAAAACTGTTTTTT. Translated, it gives CATSDYREGEKLFF.

CDR3 sequence reads: CAISDRGAGLYGYTF. The CDR3 DNA reads TGTGCCATCAGCGACCGGGGTGCGGGTCTATATGGCTACACCTTC. This chain uses TRBV10-3 with TRBJ1-2; no firm D call. CDR3 length: 15 amino acids. Between the trimmed V and J ends, which lost 6 bases and 5 bases, there was a span of 19 bases. Germline CDR1 reads ENHRY; CDR2 reads SYGVKD.

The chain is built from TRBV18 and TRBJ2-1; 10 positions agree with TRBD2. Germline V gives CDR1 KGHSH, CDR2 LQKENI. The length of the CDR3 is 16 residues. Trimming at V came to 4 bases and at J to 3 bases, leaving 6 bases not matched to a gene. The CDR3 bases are TGTGCCAGCTCACTACTCTCTAGCGGGGGCTACAATGAGCAGTTCTTC. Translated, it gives CASSLLSSGGYNEQFF.

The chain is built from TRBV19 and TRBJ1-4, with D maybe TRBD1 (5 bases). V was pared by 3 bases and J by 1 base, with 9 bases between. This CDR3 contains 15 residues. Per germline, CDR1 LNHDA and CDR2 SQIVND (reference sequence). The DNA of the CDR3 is TGTGCCAGTAGTATCGGGGGGATAACTAATGAAAAACTGTTTTTT. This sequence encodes CASSIGGITNEKLFF.

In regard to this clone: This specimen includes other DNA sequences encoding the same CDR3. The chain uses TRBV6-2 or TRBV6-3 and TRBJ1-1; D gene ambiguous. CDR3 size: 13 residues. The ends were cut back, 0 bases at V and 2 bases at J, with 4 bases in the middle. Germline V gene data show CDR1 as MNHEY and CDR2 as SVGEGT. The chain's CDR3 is CASSYSRNTEAFF. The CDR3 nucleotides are TGTGCCAGCAGTTACTCGCGTAACACTGAAGCTTTCTTT.